The present T cell receptor (beta chain) was sequenced within a study of beta chain features in type 1 diabetes. Background on the study: All samples combined gave 90 million to 130 million sorted cells for examination. Regarding the study as a whole: TCRB CDR3s from Type 1 diabetes patients were moderately but significantly shorter in all four CD4+ subsets. cDNA-based sequencing might over-represent cells highly expressing TCR.

Points on this clone: The target antigen is unknown.

Every donor had blood drawn once into heparin, approximately 110 mL on average. Sorting produced populations that all topped 95% purity. Expressed TCRB transcripts were sequenced after all isolated RNA was converted to cDNA. The method was immunoSEQ multiplex PCR; TCRdb's version includes in-frame clones alone and lacks a portion of them. The data show hundreds of thousands of clones, under 13% seen once. V lost 6 bases to trimming and J lost 4 bases, with 16 bases between them. Germline V gene data show CDR1 as MDHEN and CDR2 as SYDVKM. The CDR3 sequence is 15 residues long. This clonotype was obtained from a man aged 25 to 40 with type 1 diabetes. What was sequenced was naive CD4+ T cells from blood. V and J are TRBV28 and TRBJ1-3, with a possible D match to TRBD1 (6 bases). In DNA form, the CDR3 reads TGTGCCAGCAGACGCGGACAGCCCGGAGGAAACACCATATATTTT. It yields the protein CASRRGQPGGNTIYF.